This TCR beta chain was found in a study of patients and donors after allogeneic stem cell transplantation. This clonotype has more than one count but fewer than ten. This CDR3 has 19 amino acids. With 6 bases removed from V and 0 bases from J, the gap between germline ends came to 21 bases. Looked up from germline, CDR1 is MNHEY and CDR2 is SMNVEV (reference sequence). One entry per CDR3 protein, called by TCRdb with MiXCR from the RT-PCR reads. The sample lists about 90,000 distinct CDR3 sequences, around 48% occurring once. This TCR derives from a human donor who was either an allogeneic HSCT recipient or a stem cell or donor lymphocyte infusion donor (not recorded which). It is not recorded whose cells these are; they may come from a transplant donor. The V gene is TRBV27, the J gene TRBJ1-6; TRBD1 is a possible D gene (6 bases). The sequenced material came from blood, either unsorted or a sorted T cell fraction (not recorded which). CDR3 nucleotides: TGTGCCAGCAGAGTCGACAGGAGTGGCCCGAGCTCCTATAATTCACCCCTCCACTTT. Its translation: CASRVDRSGPSSYNSPLHF.